A single sample is the source of the 22 T cell receptor beta chains below, sequenced in a study of T cell responses to AZD1222 COVID-19 vaccine. Method: immunoSEQ multiplex PCR; TCRdb's copy keeps in-frame clones and lacks some. The sample lists tens of thousands of clones; around three quarters were seen once. Sample: peripheral blood, taken on day 0 of AZD1222 vaccination. These receptors came from an adult in good health.

There are a few counts of this clone. The chain combines TRBV2 with TRBJ2-3; the D call may be TRBD1 or TRBD2 (6 bases each). CDR1 is SNHLY and CDR2 is FYNNEI in the germline V gene. CDR3 size: 12 residues. V was cut by 9 bases and J by 0 bases, with 7 bases left in between. CDR3 in DNA: TGTGCCAGAGGGGGGAGCACAGATACGCAGTATTTT. This encodes CARGGSTDTQYF.

The V and J genes are TRBV28 and TRBJ1-2; the D is unclear. This CDR3 is built from 15 residues. Germline V gene lookup returns CDR1 MDHEN and CDR2 SYDVKM. V was clipped by 5 bases and J by 4 bases, with 17 bases between them. CDR3 sequence (DNA): TGTGCCAGCAGTAGGGTTGAGACACCTATCTATGGCTACACCTTC. Residues: CASSRVETPIYGYTF.

The chain recombines TRBV10-2 with TRBJ1-3; TRBD1 is a possible D gene (6 bases). The CDR3 totals 13 residues. Trimming left V 9 bases short and J 1 base short, with 10 bases between. The germline V gene has CDR1 WSHSY and CDR2 SAAADI. The CDR3 is CASTGSSGNTIYF. Written as DNA, the CDR3 is TGCGCCAGTACAGGGTCATCTGGAAACACCATATATTTT.

The chain employs TRBV27 and TRBJ2-7; D might be TRBD1 (5 bases). CDR3 length: 15 residues. V lost 3 bases to trimming and J lost 2 bases, with 14 bases between them. Per germline, CDR1 MNHEY and CDR2 SMNVEV (reference sequence). Here the CDR3 reads CASSFTGAPTYEQYF. The DNA for the CDR3 is TGTGCCAGCAGTTTCACAGGAGCCCCAACCTACGAGCAGTACTTC.

The V and J genes are TRBV3-1 (or the pseudogene TRBV3-2) and TRBJ1-3, with D perhaps matching TRBD1 (6 bases). The V end was cut by 2 bases, the J end by 2 bases, with 10 bases between. The CDR3 length is 15 residues. Looked up from germline, CDR1 is LGHDT and CDR2 is YNNKEL (reference sequence). In nucleotides, the CDR3 is TGTGCCAGCAGCCAACAGGGGATCCCTGGAAACACCATATATTTT. Translated, it gives CASSQQGIPGNTIYF.

With respect to this clone: The sample contains more than one DNA sequence encoding this CDR3. This chain links TRBV7-2 with TRBJ2-7; no reliable D call. CDR3 length: 13 residues. V was pared by 2 bases and J by 3 bases, with 8 bases between. The V gene's germline CDR1 is SGHTA and CDR2 FQGNSA. CDR3 sequence reads: CASSLLGDYEQYF. The CDR3 nucleotides are TGTGCCAGCAGCTTATTGGGCGACTACGAGCAGTACTTC.

This clone has just a few counts. For the CDR3, the DNA is TGCGCCAGCAGCCCTGTGCTTCGGGACGGCACCGGGGAGCTGTTTTTT. Its protein is CASSPVLRDGTGELFF. The chain uses TRBV5-1 and TRBJ2-2; either TRBD1 or TRBD2 may supply D (5 bases each). The CDR3 loop spans 16 amino acids. Germline-derived CDR1 and CDR2 are SGHRS and YFSETQ. With 4 bases removed from V and 4 bases from J, the gap between germline ends came to 17 bases. The variable domain in full, with the rest retrieved from reference TRBV5-1 and TRBJ2-2, is KAGVTQTPRYLIKTRGQQVTLSCSPISGHRSVSWYQQTPGQGLQFLFEYFSETQRNKGNFPGRFSGRQFSNSRSEMNVSTLELGDSALYLCASSPVLRDGTGELFFGEGSRLTVL.

The rearrangement uses TRBV27 and TRBJ2-7; D is possibly TRBD1 or TRBD2 (6 bases each). V shed 0 bases and J shed 7 bases, with 10 bases lying between them. Per the germline V gene, CDR1 is MNHEY and CDR2 is SMNVEV (reference sequence). This CDR3 has 13 residues. The CDR3 nucleotides read TGTGCCAGCAGTTTATCGGCGGGGACAGAGCAGTACTTC. Translating gives CASSLSAGTEQYF.

The rearrangement uses TRBV10-2 and TRBJ1-5, with 9 positions matching TRBD1. The CDR3 length is 16 residues. V gave up 6 bases and J gave up 7 bases; unmatched junction bases: 13. The V gene's germline CDR1 is WSHSY and CDR2 SAAADI. The CDR3 loop is CASSPTPGQGSQPQHF. The CDR3 nucleotides read TGCGCCAGCAGCCCAACCCCGGGACAGGGCTCCCAGCCCCAGCATTTT.

The chain joins TRBV19 to TRBJ1-2; D not resolved. The CDR3 runs 13 residues. The germline V gene has CDR1 LNHDA and CDR2 SQIVND (reference sequence). Trimming pared 3 bases from V and 5 bases from J, leaving 10 bases between. The CDR3 bases are TGTGCCAGTAGTATGACATCCCTTTATGGCTACACCTTC. It codes for CASSMTSLYGYTF.

This chain links TRBV6-5 with TRBJ1-1, with D unresolved. Deletions cut 6 bases from V and 1 base from J, with 6 bases between. The CDR3 covers 12 residues. CDR1 and CDR2 from the germline V gene are MNHEY and SVGAGI. The CDR3 bases are TGTGCCAGCAGGACAACGAACACTGAAGCTTTCTTT. It specifies CASRTTNTEAFF.

The J gene is TRBJ2-7, the V gene TRBV10-3; no definite D call. The length of the CDR3 is 12 residues. Germline-derived CDR1 and CDR2 are ENHRY and SYGVKD. V was shortened by 8 bases and J by 0 bases, with 8 bases between the two germline ends. CDR3 in DNA: TGTGCCATCGAGGCTGACTCCTACGAGCAGTACTTC. This codes for CAIEADSYEQYF.

This clone was picked up a small number of times. The chain combines TRBV5-6 with TRBJ1-4; weak D call: TRBD1 (5 bases). V was clipped by 4 bases and J by 2 bases, with 21 bases between them. CDR1 is SGHDT, CDR2 YYEEEE, per germline. This CDR3 is built from 18 residues. CDR3 coding DNA: TGTGCCAGCAGCCAATACTCAGGGATTGAGTGGACTAATGAAAAACTGTTTTTT. The encoded protein is CASSQYSGIEWTNEKLFF. Based on the CDR3 plus reference TRBV5-6 and TRBJ1-4, the full variable domain is DAGVTQSPTHLIKTRGQQVTLRCSPKSGHDTVSWYQQALGQGPQFIFQYYEEEERQRGNFPDRFSGHQFPNYSSELNVNALLLGDSALYLCASSQYSGIEWTNEKLFFGSGTQLSVL.

V usage is TRBV6-5 and J usage is TRBJ1-2; weak D call: TRBD1 (5 bases). The ends were cut back, 2 bases at V and 3 bases at J, with 13 bases in the middle. Germline V gene sequence: CDR1 MNHEY, CDR2 SVGAGI. The CDR3 has 15 amino acids. CDR3 coding DNA: TGTGCCAGCAGTTACACCCGGGGGGGGGACTATGGCTACACCTTC. Translation: CASSYTRGGDYGYTF.

This chain uses TRBV29-1 with TRBJ1-1; D is ambiguous. CDR1 SQVTM and CDR2 ANQGSEA come from the germline V gene. Trimming left V 1 base short and J 0 bases short, with 3 bases between. The CDR3 spans 12 residues. The chain's CDR3 is CSVEGMNTEAFF. CDR3 in DNA: TGCAGCGTTGAAGGGATGAACACTGAAGCTTTCTTT.

V gene TRBV28 combines with J gene TRBJ2-7, with D possibly TRBD1 on 6 matching bases. With 4 bases removed from V and 2 bases from J, the gap between germline ends came to 12 bases. CDR1 and CDR2 (germline): MDHEN, SYDVKM. This CDR3 is 14 amino acids long. This CDR3 is CASSSDRNAYEQYF. CDR3 bases: TGTGCCAGCAGTTCAGACAGGAACGCCTACGAGCAGTACTTC.

The DNA for the CDR3 is TGTGCCACCAGTGATCCGCGTGACGGCGACAATGAGCAGTTCTTC. Protein: CATSDPRDGDNEQFF. The chain employs TRBV24-1 and TRBJ2-1; unclear D gene. Germline V gene data show CDR1 as KGHDR and CDR2 as SFDVKD. V was cut by 3 bases and J by 5 bases, with 13 bases left in between. This CDR3 contains 15 residues.

The chain has TRBV7-8 and TRBJ2-2, with TRBD2 matching 12 bases. After removal of 4 bases from V and 5 bases from J, the junction contained 2 bases not matched to a gene. CDR1 SGHVS and CDR2 FQNEAQ come from the germline V gene. The CDR3 totals 15 residues. DNA for the CDR3: TGTGCCAGCAGCTCAGGGACTAGCGGGACCGGGGAGCTGTTTTTT. Protein sequence: CASSSGTSGTGELFF.

As DNA, the CDR3 is TGTGCCAGCAGCTTAGAGGGCACCCGGACTAATGAAAAACTGTTTTTT. This sequence encodes CASSLEGTRTNEKLFF. The chain has TRBV7-2 and TRBJ1-4, with D uncertain. Germline CDR1 SGHTA, CDR2 FQGNSA. Trimming cost V 1 base and J 2 bases, with 11 bases left between them. The length of the CDR3 is 16 residues.

This chain links TRBV11-3 with TRBJ2-3; 8 nucleotides agree with TRBD2. CDR3 length: 15 residues. The V gene's germline CDR1 is SGHNT and CDR2 YENEEA. Germline trimming cut 5 bases from V and 3 bases from J; bases unmatched to any gene: 7. The CDR3: CASSPGLGETDTQYF. CDR3 DNA: TGTGCCAGCAGCCCGGGACTAGGGGAAACAGATACGCAGTATTTT. The entire variable domain, with the rest obtained from reference TRBV11-3 and TRBJ2-3, is as follows: EAGVVQSPRYKIIEKKQPVAFWCNPISGHNTLYWYLQNLGQGPELLIRYENEEAVDDSQLPKDRFSAERLKGVDSTLKIQPAELGDSAVYLCASSPGLGETDTQYFGPGTRLTVL.

The V gene is TRBV11-2, the J gene TRBJ2-1, with TRBD2 identical over 11 bases. Trimming removed 5 bases from V and 7 bases from J; junction bases left unmatched: 10. The CDR3 totals 16 residues. Germline V gene sequence: CDR1 SGHAT, CDR2 FQNNGV. In DNA, the CDR3 is TGTGCCAGCAGCCTGGGGGTAACTAGCGGGGGAAATGAGCAGTTCTTC. It translates to CASSLGVTSGGNEQFF.

The CDR3 bases are TGTGCCACCAGTGAGAGACTCTCCGGGGAGCTGTTTTTT. Protein product: CATSERLSGELFF. This chain connects TRBV24-1 to TRBJ2-2; unclear D gene. Trimming left V 4 bases short and J 6 bases short, with 8 bases between. Germline lookup yields CDR1 KGHDR and CDR2 SFDVKD. This CDR3 is built from 13 residues.